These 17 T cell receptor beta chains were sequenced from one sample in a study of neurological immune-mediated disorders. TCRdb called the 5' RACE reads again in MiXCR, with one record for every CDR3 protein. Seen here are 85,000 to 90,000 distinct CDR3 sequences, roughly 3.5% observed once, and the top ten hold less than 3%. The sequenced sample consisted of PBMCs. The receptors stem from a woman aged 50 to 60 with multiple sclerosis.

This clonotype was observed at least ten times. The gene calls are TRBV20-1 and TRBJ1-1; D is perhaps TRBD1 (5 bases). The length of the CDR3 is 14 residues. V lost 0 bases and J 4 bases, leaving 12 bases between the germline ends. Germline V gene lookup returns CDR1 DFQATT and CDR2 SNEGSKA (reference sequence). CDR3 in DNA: TGCAGTGCTAGAGATCGGGGCCGGGGCACTGAAGCTTTCTTT. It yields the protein CSARDRGRGTEAFF.

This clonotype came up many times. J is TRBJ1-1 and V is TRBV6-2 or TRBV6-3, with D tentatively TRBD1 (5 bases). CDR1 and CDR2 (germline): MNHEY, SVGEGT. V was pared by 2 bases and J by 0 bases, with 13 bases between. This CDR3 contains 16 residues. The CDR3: CASSYPEWDVNTEAFF. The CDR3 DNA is TGTGCCAGCAGTTACCCTGAATGGGACGTGAACACTGAAGCTTTCTTT.

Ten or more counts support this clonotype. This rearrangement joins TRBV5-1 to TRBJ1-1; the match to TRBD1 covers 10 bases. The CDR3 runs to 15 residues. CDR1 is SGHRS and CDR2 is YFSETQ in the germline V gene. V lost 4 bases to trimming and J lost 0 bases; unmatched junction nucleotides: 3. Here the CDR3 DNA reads TGCGCCAGCAGCGGGGGACAGGGGCTGAACACTGAAGCTTTCTTT. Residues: CASSGGQGLNTEAFF.

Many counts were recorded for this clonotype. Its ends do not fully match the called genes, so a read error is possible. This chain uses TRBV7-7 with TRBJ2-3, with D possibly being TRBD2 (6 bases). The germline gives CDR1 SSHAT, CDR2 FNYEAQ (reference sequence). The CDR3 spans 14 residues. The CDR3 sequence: CASSSRGKADTQYF. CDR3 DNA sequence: TGTGCTAGCAGTTCGCGGGGAAAGGCAGATACGCAGTATTTT. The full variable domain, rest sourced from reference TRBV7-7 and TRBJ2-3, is GAGVSQSPRYKVTKRGQDVTLRCDPISSHATLYWYQQALGQGPEFLTYFNYEAQPDKSGLPSDRFSAERPEGSISTLTIQRTEQRDSAMYRCASSSRGKADTQYFGPGTRLTVL.

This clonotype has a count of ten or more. CDR3 nucleotide sequence: TGTGCCATCAGTGCTAGCGGCGATACAGATACGCAGTATTTT. As protein: CAISASGDTDTQYF. The rearrangement joins TRBV10-3 to TRBJ2-3; 7 positions match TRBD2. The CDR3 length is 14 residues. V gave up 4 bases and J gave up 3 bases; unmatched junction bases: 4. Germline CDR1 and CDR2: ENHRY and SYGVKD.

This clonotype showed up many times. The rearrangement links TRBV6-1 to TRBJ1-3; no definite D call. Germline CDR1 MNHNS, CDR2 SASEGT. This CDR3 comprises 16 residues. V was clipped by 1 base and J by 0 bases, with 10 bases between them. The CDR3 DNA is TGTGCCAGCAGTGAAGTTATTGTCTACTCTGGAAACACCATATATTTT. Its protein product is CASSEVIVYSGNTIYF.

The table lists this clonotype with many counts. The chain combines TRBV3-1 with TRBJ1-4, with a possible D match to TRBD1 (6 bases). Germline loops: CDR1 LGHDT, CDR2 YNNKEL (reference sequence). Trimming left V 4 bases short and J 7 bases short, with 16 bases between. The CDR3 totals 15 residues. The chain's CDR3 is CASSLYVGTFEKLFF. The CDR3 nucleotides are TGTGCCAGCAGCCTCTACGTAGGGACATTTGAAAAACTGTTTTTT.

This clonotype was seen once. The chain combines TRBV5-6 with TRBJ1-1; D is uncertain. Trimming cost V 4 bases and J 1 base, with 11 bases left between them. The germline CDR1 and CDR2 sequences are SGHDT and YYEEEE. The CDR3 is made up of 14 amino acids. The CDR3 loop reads CASSRPRANTEAFF. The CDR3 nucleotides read TGTGCCAGCAGCCGACCAAGAGCGAACACTGAAGCTTTCTTT.

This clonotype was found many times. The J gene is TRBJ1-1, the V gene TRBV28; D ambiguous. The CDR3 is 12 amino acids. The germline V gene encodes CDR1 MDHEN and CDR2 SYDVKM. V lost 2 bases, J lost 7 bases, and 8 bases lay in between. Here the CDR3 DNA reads TGTGCCAGCAGTTTAGTGGCCATTGAAGCTTTCTTT. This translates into CASSLVAIEAFF.

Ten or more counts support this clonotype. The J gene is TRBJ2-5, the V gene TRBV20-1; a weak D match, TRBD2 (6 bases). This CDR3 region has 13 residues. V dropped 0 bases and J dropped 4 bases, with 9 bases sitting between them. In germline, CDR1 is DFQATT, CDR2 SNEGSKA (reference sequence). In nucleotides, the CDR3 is TGCAGTGCTAGAGACCGACTAGTAGAGACCCAGTACTTC. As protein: CSARDRLVETQYF.

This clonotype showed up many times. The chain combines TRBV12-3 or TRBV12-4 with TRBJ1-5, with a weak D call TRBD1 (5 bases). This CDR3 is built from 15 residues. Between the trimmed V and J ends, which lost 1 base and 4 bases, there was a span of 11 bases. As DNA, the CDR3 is TGTGCCAGCAGTTTAGGGGGCCCCACAAATCAGCCCCAGCATTTT. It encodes CASSLGGPTNQPQHF.

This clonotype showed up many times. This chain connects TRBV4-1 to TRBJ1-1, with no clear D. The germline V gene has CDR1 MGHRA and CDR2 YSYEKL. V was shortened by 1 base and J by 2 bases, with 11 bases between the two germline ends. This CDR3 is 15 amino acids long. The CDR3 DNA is TGCGCCAGCAGCCAAGGTCACAGAACCAACACTGAAGCTTTCTTT. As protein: CASSQGHRTNTEAFF.

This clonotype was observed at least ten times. The CDR3 DNA reads as TGTGCCAGCAGTTTAGGCAAGGGAGATGGCTACACCTTC. The encoded protein is CASSLGKGDGYTF. The rearrangement uses TRBV12-3 or TRBV12-4 and TRBJ1-2, with D unresolved. Trimming pared 1 base from V and 6 bases from J, leaving 9 bases between. The CDR3 runs 13 residues.

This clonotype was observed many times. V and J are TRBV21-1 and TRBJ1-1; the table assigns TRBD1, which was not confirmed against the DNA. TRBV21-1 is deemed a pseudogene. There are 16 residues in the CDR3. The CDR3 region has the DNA TGTGCCAGCAGCAAAGACCACAGGGGGCTGGACACTGAAGCTTTCTTT. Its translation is CASSKDHRGLDTEAFF.

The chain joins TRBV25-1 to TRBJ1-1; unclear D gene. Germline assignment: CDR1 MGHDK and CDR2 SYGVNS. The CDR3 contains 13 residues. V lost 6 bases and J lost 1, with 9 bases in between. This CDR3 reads CASRVWGNTEAFF. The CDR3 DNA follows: TGTGCCAGCAGGGTGTGGGGGAACACTGAAGCTTTCTTT.

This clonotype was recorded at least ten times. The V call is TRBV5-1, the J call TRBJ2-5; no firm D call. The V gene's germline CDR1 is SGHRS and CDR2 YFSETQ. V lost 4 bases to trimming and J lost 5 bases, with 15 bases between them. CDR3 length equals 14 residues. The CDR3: CASSPGDPAETQYF. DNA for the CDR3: TGCGCCAGCAGCCCCGGCGACCCGGCGGAGACCCAGTACTTC.

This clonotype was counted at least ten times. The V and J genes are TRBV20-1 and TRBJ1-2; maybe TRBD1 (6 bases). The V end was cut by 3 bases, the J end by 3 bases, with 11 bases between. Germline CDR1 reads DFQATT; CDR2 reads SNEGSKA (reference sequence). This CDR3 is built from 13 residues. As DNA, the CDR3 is TGCAGTGCTAGTCGGGCAGGGGACTATGGCTACACCTTC. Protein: CSASRAGDYGYTF.